Listed below are T cell receptor beta chains from one sample, sequenced in a study of shared clonotypes between healthy human individuals. Profiling relied on immunoSEQ multiplex PCR, and the TCRdb table lists in-frame clones only, not all of them. The table includes roughly 2.5 million clones, approximately 92% detected once. The sequenced sample was naive CD4+ T cells sorted from blood. Receptor source: a man between 18 and 29 years old in good health. The CDR3 runs from the conserved cysteine through the conserved F or W. Fields, in order: CDR3 length, D gene, V gene, clone size, J gene, CDR3 DNA, CDR3 protein. The D gene is left open where the match is weak. Clone size is given for some rows only: seen once, a few or many times, or a class if the clone is expanded.

16	NA	TRBV12-5	NA	TRBJ2-3	TGTGCTAGTGGTTTGGTACTCGCTGGAGTTGCAGATACGCAGTATTTT	CASGLVLAGVADTQYF
15	NA	TRBV10-3	NA	TRBJ2-1	TGTGCCATCAGCATTGGACAGACGACTGTCAATGAGCAGTTCTTC	CAISIGQTTVNEQFF
13	NA	TRBV6-5	NA	TRBJ1-2	TGTGCCAGCAGTCCCTCCGGGGTGTATGGCTACACCTTC	CASSPSGVYGYTF
15	NA	TRBV5-5	NA	TRBJ1-5	TGTGCCAGCAGCGTGACAAGGTCTAGCAATCAGCCCCAGCATTTT	CASSVTRSSNQPQHF
14	TRBD1	TRBV2	NA	TRBJ1-2	TGTGCCAGCAGTGAGGAACAGGGGAACTATGGCTACACCTTC	CASSEEQGNYGYTF
15	TRBD1	TRBV19	NA	TRBJ2-3	TGTGCCAGTAGCGGGACAGGGGTCAACACAGATACGCAGTATTTT	CASSGTGVNTDTQYF
18	TRBD2	TRBV4-1	NA	TRBJ2-5	TGCGCCAGCAGCCGCACCGCCGGGACTAGCGGGGGACAAGAGACCCAGTACTTC	CASSRTAGTSGGQETQYF
13	NA	TRBV29-1	once	TRBJ2-7	TGCAGCGTTGAAGAAAAGTTGCCAGGGGAGCAGTACTTC	CSVEEKLPGEQYF
16	TRBD1	TRBV5-1	NA	TRBJ1-3	TGCGCCAGCAGCTTGGAGGGGACAGGGGCTGGAAACACCATATATTTT	CASSLEGTGAGNTIYF
16	NA	TRBV18	few	TRBJ1-3	TGTGCCAGCTCACCACCGCAGGAGATCTCTGGAAACACCATATATTTT	CASSPPQEISGNTIYF
17	TRBD2	TRBV9	NA	TRBJ2-5	TGTGCCAGCAGCGTAGGGGCTAGCGGGGGGGCTCGGGAGACCCAGTACTTC	CASSVGASGGARETQYF
12	TRBD1	TRBV30	NA	TRBJ2-7	TGTGCCTGGAGTGTACGGGACAGGGATCAGTACTTC	CAWSVRDRDQYF
13	NA	TRBV19	NA	TRBJ2-5	TGTGCCAGTAGTATAGGTCGAGGAGAGACCCAGTACTTC	CASSIGRGETQYF
17	TRBD1	TRBV5-1	NA	TRBJ1-1	TGCGCCAGCAGCTTGGGCCTGACAGGGGGCGTTGAAACTGAAGCTTTCTTT	CASSLGLTGGVETEAFF
13	NA	TRBV19	NA	TRBJ1-2	TGTGCCAGTACCCCTGCTCAGGGTTCGCGCTACACCTTC	CASTPAQGSRYTF
16	TRBD2	TRBV9	NA	TRBJ2-3	TGTGCCAGCAGCCCCCCGTTGCGGGGGGCCCCATCGACGCAGTATTTT	CASSPPLRGAPSTQYF
13	NA	TRBV18	NA	TRBJ1-5	TGTGCCAGCTCACCCGATGGCAATCAGCCCCAGCATTTT	CASSPDGNQPQHF
13	NA	TRBV6-5	NA	TRBJ2-7	TGTGCCAGCAGACCGACAGGCCGCTACGAGCAGTACTTC	CASRPTGRYEQYF
12	NA	TRBV10-3	NA	TRBJ2-7	TGTGCCATCAGTCCGGACCCCTACGAGCAGTACTTC	CAISPDPYEQYF
12	NA	TRBV10-3	NA	TRBJ2-5	TGTGCCATCTCGTCAGCGGAAGAGACCCAGTACTTC	CAISSAEETQYF
17	TRBD1	TRBV5-6	once	TRBJ2-6	TGTGCCAGCAGCTCTGGGACAGGAGGATCTGGGGCCAACGTCCTGACTTTC	CASSSGTGGSGANVLTF
12	NA	TRBV11-2	NA	TRBJ2-7	TGTGCCAGCAGCTTAGGTAGACACGAGCAGTACTTC	CASSLGRHEQYF
14	NA	TRBV6-1	NA	TRBJ2-3	TGTGCCAGCAGTGAACTACAGTACACAGATACGCAGTATTTT	CASSELQYTDTQYF
14	NA	TRBV6-1	NA	TRBJ1-6	TGTGCCACCGAAGCAGCCTCCTATAATTCACCCCTCCACTTT	CATEAASYNSPLHF
16	TRBD1	TRBV28	NA	TRBJ1-6	TGTGCCAGCAGTGCCAGGGACAGCGCTTATAATTCACCCCTCCACTTT	CASSARDSAYNSPLHF
16	NA	TRBV5-4	NA	TRBJ1-1	TGTGCCAGCAGCTTGTTTGCCCGGGAGGGGAACACTGAAGCTTTCTTT	CASSLFAREGNTEAFF
12	TRBD1	TRBV6-1	NA	TRBJ1-2	TGTGCCAGCAGTGGACAGGGCTATGGCTACACCTTC	CASSGQGYGYTF
12	NA	TRBV11-2	NA	TRBJ2-1	TGTGCCAGCAGCTTACGACGAGAAGAGCAGTTCTTC	CASSLRREEQFF
13	NA	TRBV2	NA	TRBJ1-3	TGTGCCGGTTCGTTGGGGGGTGGAAACACCATATATTTT	CAGSLGGGNTIYF
13	NA	TRBV11-2	once	TRBJ2-5	TGTGCCAGCAGCTCCGACAGACAAGAGACCCAGTACTTC	CASSSDRQETQYF
14	NA	TRBV15	NA	TRBJ1-3	TGTGCCACCAGCAGAGATCGGGGGGCCAACACCATATATTTT	CATSRDRGANTIYF
15	NA	TRBV7-9	few	TRBJ2-3	TGTGCCAGCAGCTCACAGGGAACTAGCACAGATACGCAGTATTTT	CASSSQGTSTDTQYF
16	NA	TRBV10-3	NA	TRBJ2-5	TGTGCCATCAGTGAGTCCTGGGCAGGGACGTCAGAGACCCAGTACTTC	CAISESWAGTSETQYF